This passage covers 17 T cell receptor beta chains from one sample sequenced in a study of T cell repertoires in cytomegalovirus infection. Antigen specificity for these receptors is unknown. One entry per CDR3 protein results from TCRdb running MiXCR on the reads. The sample records about 100,000 distinct CDR3 sequences, about 29% being singletons. Source: CD8+ T cells from cultured PBMCs, taken from culture after CMV antigen stimulation. Source of these receptors: a human donor in good health (CMV status not recorded). Some clones in this sample may be carry-over from other donors' samples.

The rearrangement uses TRBV20-1 and TRBJ1-1; D not certain. Deletions cut 0 bases from V and 1 base from J, with 12 bases between. CDR3 length equals 15 residues. Germline CDR1 is DFQATT and CDR2 is SNEGSKA (reference sequence). The CDR3 spells CSARDQAGWNTEAFF. CDR3 DNA sequence: TGCAGTGCTAGAGATCAGGCAGGCTGGAACACTGAAGCTTTCTTT.

In its sample, this clonotype was seen a few times. J is TRBJ2-7 and V is TRBV5-6, with TRBD2 matching 7 bases. This CDR3 comprises 14 residues. CDR1 SGHDT and CDR2 YYEEEE come from the germline V gene. Trimming took 2 bases from V and 2 from J; bases not matched to a gene: 4. The CDR3 protein is CASSFGGSAYEQYF. Written as DNA, the CDR3 is TGTGCCAGCAGCTTCGGGGGGTCGGCCTACGAGCAGTACTTC.

V usage is TRBV5-4 and J usage is TRBJ1-2; unclear D gene. The length of the CDR3 is 16 residues. The V gene lost 3 bases and the J gene lost 0 bases, with 15 bases spanning the gap. From germline, CDR1 is SGHNT and CDR2 YYREEE (reference sequence). The CDR3 spells CASSSVRGLPNYGYTF. For the CDR3, the DNA is TGTGCCAGCAGCTCGGTGCGGGGATTACCTAACTATGGCTACACCTTC.

A few counts support this clonotype. The J gene is TRBJ2-1, the V gene TRBV7-2, with 8 nucleotides matching TRBD2. Germline V gene lookup returns CDR1 SGHTA and CDR2 FQGNSA. This CDR3 comprises 17 residues. J gave up 8 bases and V 8 bases, and 20 bases lay outside the gene matches. CDR3 in DNA: TGTGCCAGCCGCGGAGGATTAGCGGGGATTATTGGGGATGAGCAGTTCTTC. This translates into CASRGGLAGIIGDEQFF.

The chain has TRBV7-9 and TRBJ2-7, with TRBD2 as a possible D gene (6 bases). Germline V CDR1 and CDR2: SEHNR, FQNEAQ (reference sequence). V was clipped by 4 bases and J by 3 bases, with 16 bases between them. This CDR3 is built from 15 residues. In DNA, the CDR3 is TGTGCCAGCAGCTCCTCGACCGGGGGAGGCTACGAGCAGTACTTC. It encodes CASSSSTGGGYEQYF.

Many counts were recorded for this clonotype. The gene calls are TRBV6-5 and TRBJ2-1, with D hard to call. V lost 0 bases to trimming and J lost 0 bases, with 9 bases between them. CDR3 length: 16 residues. From germline, CDR1 is MNHEY and CDR2 SVGAGI. CDR3 DNA sequence: TGTGCCAGCAGTTACTCCTCGGGTTTCTCCTACAATGAGCAGTTCTTC. Its protein is CASSYSSGFSYNEQFF.

This clonotype came up a few times. The chain has TRBV7-9 and TRBJ1-5; D is possibly TRBD1 (5 bases). From germline, CDR1 is SEHNR and CDR2 FQNEAQ (reference sequence). There are 17 residues in the CDR3. V gave up 3 bases and J gave up 2 bases, with 17 bases separating them. For the CDR3, the DNA is TGTGCCAGCAGCTTGGGCCCAGGGTGGAAGGGCAATCAGCCCCAGCATTTT. Encoded protein: CASSLGPGWKGNQPQHF.

This clonotype was counted between two and nine times. This chain uses TRBV15 with TRBJ2-5, with D uncertain. In germline, CDR1 is LNHNV, CDR2 YYDKDF (reference sequence). CDR3 length: 14 amino acids. Trimming stripped 0 bases from V and 4 bases from J, with 9 bases between. DNA for the CDR3: TGTGCCACCAGCAGAGATTTAATATCAGAGACCCAGTACTTC. This sequence encodes CATSRDLISETQYF.

The genes are TRBV4-1 and TRBJ2-1; D not resolved. V lost 0 bases, J lost 2 bases, and 8 bases lay in between. This CDR3 contains 15 residues. Germline CDR1 MGHRA, CDR2 YSYEKL. CDR3 sequence (DNA): TGCGCCAGCAGCCAAGAAGAAACCACCTACAATGAGCAGTTCTTC. Protein sequence: CASSQEETTYNEQFF.

This rearrangement joins TRBV2 to TRBJ2-5, with a tentative D call TRBD1 (5 bases). The CDR3 covers 14 residues. V shed 3 bases and J shed 4 bases, with 12 bases lying between them. Germline V lookup: CDR1 SNHLY, CDR2 FYNNEI. The CDR3: CASSDLTDLETQYF. CDR3 sequence (DNA): TGTGCCAGCAGTGATTTGACAGATCTAGAGACCCAGTACTTC.

This clonotype was counted between two and nine times. The V gene is TRBV4-1, the J gene TRBJ2-5, with D possibly matching TRBD2 (5 bases). Germline loops: CDR1 MGHRA, CDR2 YSYEKL. CDR3 length equals 13 residues. Trimming pared 0 bases from V and 6 bases from J, leaving 8 bases between. This CDR3 reads CASSQERGKTQYF. CDR3 DNA: TGCGCCAGCAGCCAAGAAAGAGGGAAGACCCAGTACTTC.

This clonotype was seen ten or more times. This rearrangement joins TRBV24-1 to TRBJ2-3; the D is unclear. This CDR3 is built from 12 residues. The germline gives CDR1 KGHDR, CDR2 SFDVKD. V lost 3 bases and J lost 7, with 7 bases in between. Here the CDR3 reads CATSDILNTQYF. CDR3 DNA sequence: TGTGCCACCAGTGATATCCTAAATACGCAGTATTTT.

The chain employs TRBV7-9 and TRBJ2-5, with D perhaps TRBD1 or TRBD2 (7 bases each). V lost 7 bases, J lost 1 base, and 10 bases lay in between. CDR1 is SEHNR and CDR2 is FQNEAQ in the germline V gene (reference sequence). The CDR3 has 13 residues. CDR3 in DNA: TGTGCCAGCATCAGGGGGGGCCAAGAGACCCAGTACTTC. Protein product: CASIRGGQETQYF.

This clonotype was picked up a small number of times. This chain links TRBV4-1 with TRBJ2-1; D possibly corresponds to TRBD1 (6 bases). V was pared by 1 base and J by 0 bases, with 10 bases between. Germline V gene sequence: CDR1 MGHRA, CDR2 YSYEKL. This CDR3 contains 16 residues. Written as DNA, the CDR3 is TGCGCCAGCAGCCAAGTCCTGGGACACTCCTACAATGAGCAGTTCTTC. It is translated as CASSQVLGHSYNEQFF.

In this sample, this clonotype turned up many times. CDR3 DNA sequence: TGTGCCAGCAGCCAAGATACGGCCAAAAACATTCAGTACTTC. This translates into CASSQDTAKNIQYF. The rearrangement joins TRBV4-2 to TRBJ2-4, with D unclear. V lost 0 bases and J 1 base, leaving 4 bases between the germline ends. CDR1 and CDR2 (germline): LGHNA, YNFKEQ. This CDR3 has 14 residues.

The rearrangement uses TRBV2 and TRBJ2-4; D is unresolved. The length of the CDR3 is 12 residues. CDR1 is SNHLY and CDR2 is FYNNEI in the germline V gene. V was shortened by 4 bases and J by 5 bases, with 6 bases between the two germline ends. CDR3 DNA: TGTGCCAGCAGTGGTGGCGAAAACATTCAGTACTTC. Translating gives CASSGGENIQYF.

This chain links TRBV7-9 with TRBJ1-1; D gene unclear. Germline CDR1 and CDR2: SEHNR and FQNEAQ (reference sequence). The CDR3 covers 16 residues. V was clipped by 2 bases and J by 4 bases, with 17 bases between them. CDR3 sequence reads: CASSLNSALAGTEAFF. CDR3 DNA sequence: TGTGCCAGCAGCTTAAATTCCGCGCTAGCAGGCACTGAAGCTTTCTTT.